This T cell receptor beta chain was captured by sequencing in a study of blood T cells in healthy people across ages. About the study: About one barcoded beta molecule per two T cells was captured by template switching.

Isolated PBMCs totaled at least 6.5 million in each sample. Germline V gene data show CDR1 as SGHRS and CDR2 as YFSETQ. The V segment lost 0 bases and the J segment 2 bases; nucleotides outside the gene matches: 7. The CDR3 spans 17 residues. Then a second PCR, running about 6 to 11 cycles, was carried out with a sample-barcoded 5' primer and a J-beta primer mix. Each CDR3 protein gets one entry after TCRdb re-called the 5' RACE reads with MiXCR. The sample has about 570,000 distinct CDR3 sequences, approximately 30% seen once. The sequenced sample consisted of blood. This rearrangement joins TRBV5-1 to TRBJ2-3; TRBD2 matches at 9 bases. The sequence was obtained from a woman aged 70-85 years in good health. CDR3 in amino acids: CASSLGGRALSTDTQYF. CDR3 sequence (DNA): TGCGCCAGCAGCTTGGGCGGGAGGGCCCTTTCCACAGATACGCAGTATTTT.